This TCR beta chain is from a study of T cells in localized non-small cell lung cancer. The CDR3 runs 12 residues. V dropped 4 bases and J dropped 6 bases, with 7 bases sitting between them. In germline, CDR1 is SGHNT, CDR2 YENEEA. Study conclusions and caveats: Those with higher blood T cell density had longer overall survival. Adjacent lung was found to contain a median approximately 60 of the top 100 tumor clones. In uninvolved adjacent lung, T cell clonality reached its highest value, exceeding tumor.

Worth noting for this clone: What it binds is unknown.

TCRdb keeps only in-frame clones here, not all; method: immunoSEQ multiplex PCR. Of about 28,000 clones in the sample, around 90% were seen once. This sequence was found in a woman aged 18 to 49 with stage I lung adenocarcinoma. V is TRBV11-3 and J is TRBJ2-1; D is unresolved. Sequenced here: peripheral blood, sampled before any cancer treatment. Here the CDR3 DNA reads TGTGCCAGCAGCTCGACGGGCAATGAGCAGTTCTTC. This encodes CASSSTGNEQFF.